This T cell receptor (beta chain) was obtained from a study of T cells in Graves' hyperthyroidism and ophthalmopathy. Whole-study context: Specimen type is peripheral blood, collected at initial diagnosis prior to any treatment. Whole-study results and caveats: Ophthalmopathy, as predicted by the model, came a median roughly 6.5 months after the prediction. In the blood, most expanded thyroid clonotypes above 0.001 appeared as well. Classification by a 13 V-J model distinguished ophthalmopathy from stable hyperthyroidism.

This clonotype was recorded many times. Its specificity is unknown. The CDR3 runs to 12 residues. Trimming cost V 4 bases and J 3 bases, with 7 bases left between them. CDR1 and CDR2 from the germline V gene are SNHLY and FYNNEI. Amplified regions were TCR beta CDR3 sequences from RNA transcripts. HTBI primers were used for first-round RT-PCR of the TCR CDR3. TCRdb re-called the multiplex PCR reads through MiXCR, storing one row per CDR3 protein. Counted here are a few hundred thousand distinct CDR3 sequences, more than 15% occurring once; the ten biggest clones make up 3% to 4%. Material: blood. This clonotype originated in a woman aged 40 to 50 with Graves' ophthalmopathy. The chain has TRBV2 and TRBJ2-7; D remains ambiguous. The CDR3 region has the DNA TGTGCCAGCAGTGCGCTTTTCTACGAGCAGTACTTC. Residues: CASSALFYEQYF.